The 11 T cell receptor beta chains listed next were all sequenced from one sample in a study of T-cell memory formation after mild COVID-19. TCRdb re-called the 5' RACE reads through MiXCR, storing one row per CDR3 protein. The sample includes about 310,000 distinct CDR3 sequences, roughly 15% seen only once; the top ten take over 20%. The sequenced material came from PBMCs or a T cell subset sorted from them (not recorded which). Receptors were obtained from a man aged 18 to 30 who had mild COVID-19 (a few samples of this study predate the infection). Cell type and time point are not known.

The J gene is TRBJ1-1, the V gene TRBV5-6, with D unclear. Germline loops: CDR1 SGHDT, CDR2 YYEEEE. This CDR3 spans 9 amino acids. Trimming took off 6 bases at V and 5 bases at J, with 2 bases between the two ends. The CDR3 DNA reads as TGTGCCAGCAATACTGAAGCTTTCTTT. Translating gives CASNTEAFF.

This clonotype was seen a few times. The CDR3 region is CASSPGGGSVDTQYF. The CDR3 region has the DNA TGCGCCAGCAGCCCGGGGGGCGGGTCCGTAGATACGCAGTATTTT. The chain is built from TRBV5-1 and TRBJ2-3; a weak D match, TRBD2 (7 bases). There are 15 residues in the CDR3. Germline CDR1 reads SGHRS; CDR2 reads YFSETQ. V was clipped by 4 bases and J by 5 bases, with 17 bases between them. Using reference TRBV5-1 and TRBJ2-3 for the parts outside the CDR3, the full variable domain is KAGVTQTPRYLIKTRGQQVTLSCSPISGHRSVSWYQQTPGQGLQFLFEYFSETQRNKGNFPGRFSGRQFSNSRSEMNVSTLELGDSALYLCASSPGGGSVDTQYFGPGTRLTVL.

This clonotype occurred a few times. This rearrangement joins TRBV29-1 to TRBJ2-2, with 8 bases aligning to TRBD1. Germline CDR1 is SQVTM and CDR2 is ANQGSEA. The CDR3 covers 15 residues. V gave up 7 bases and J gave up 1 base; unmatched junction bases: 8. In nucleotides, the CDR3 is TGCAGCGCCCCCGTGGACAGGGAGAACACCGGGGAGCTGTTTTTT. This sequence encodes CSAPVDRENTGELFF.

The chain couples TRBV11-2 to TRBJ2-7, with D tentatively TRBD2 (6 bases). CDR1 is SGHAT and CDR2 is FQNNGV in the germline V gene. The CDR3 is made up of 14 amino acids. V lost 0 bases, J lost 7 bases, and 13 bases lay in between. Written as DNA, the CDR3 is TGTGCCAGCAGCTTAGATAGCAGTGCGGGAGAGCAGTACGTC. It yields the protein CASSLDSSAGEQYV.

This chain joins TRBV4-3 and TRBJ2-7; possible D gene TRBD1, 6 bases. V shed 0 bases and J shed 2 bases, with 23 bases lying between them. Germline V gene data show CDR1 as LGHNA and CDR2 as YSLEER. The CDR3 length is 19 residues. The chain's CDR3 is CASSQDLGAGRDSTYEQYF. CDR3 DNA: TGCGCCAGCAGCCAAGATTTGGGGGCCGGTCGGGATTCCACCTACGAGCAGTACTTC.

The V and J genes are TRBV4-2 and TRBJ1-6; tentative D call: TRBD1 (5 bases). Between the trimmed V and J ends, which lost 5 bases and 8 bases, there was a span of 13 bases. The CDR3 sequence is 14 residues long. Germline V CDR1 and CDR2: LGHNA, YNFKEQ. The CDR3 is CASSSGTRDSPLHF. CDR3 coding DNA: TGTGCCAGCAGCTCCGGGACTCGCGATTCACCCCTCCACTTT.

This chain connects TRBV21-1 to TRBJ1-5; TRBD1 is the table's D call and was not checked against the DNA. TRBV21-1 is deemed a pseudogene. The CDR3 contains 16 residues. CDR3 protein: CASNRSGQVSNQPQHF. The CDR3, as DNA: TGTGCCAGCAACCGATCGGGACAGGTTAGCAATCAGCCCCAGCATTTT.

This clonotype appeared a few times. The rearrangement joins TRBV6-2 or TRBV6-3 to TRBJ2-4; possible D gene TRBD1, 6 bases. The CDR3 consists of 16 residues. The ends were cut back, 10 bases at V and 3 bases at J, with 22 bases in the middle. Germline CDR1 is MNHEY and CDR2 is SVGEGT. The CDR3, as DNA: TGTGCCACCGCGGTCAGGGGAGAGGGTGGCAAAAACATTCAGTACTTC. Protein product: CATAVRGEGGKNIQYF.

The rearrangement links TRBV5-1 to TRBJ1-2; 10 nucleotides match TRBD1. The CDR3 consists of 17 residues. Germline CDR1 reads SGHRS; CDR2 reads YFSETQ. Unmatched junction bases numbered 14, after V lost 1 base and J lost 8 bases. The CDR3 loop reads CASSLPRQGARTEGYTF. As DNA, the CDR3 is TGCGCCAGCAGCTTGCCTCGACAGGGGGCGCGTACAGAGGGCTACACCTTC.

The V gene is TRBV6-2 or TRBV6-3, the J gene TRBJ2-1; 13 bases match TRBD2. Germline V gene data show CDR1 as MNHEY and CDR2 as SVGEGT. Trimming cost V 4 bases and J 0 bases; bases outside gene matches: 3. The CDR3 loop spans 17 amino acids. The CDR3 nucleotides read TGTGCCAGCAGTTCTTGGACTAGCGGGGGCTCCTACAATGAGCAGTTCTTC. It specifies CASSSWTSGGSYNEQFF.

The chain couples TRBV27 to TRBJ2-7, with 7 positions matching TRBD2. Germline loops: CDR1 MNHEY, CDR2 SMNVEV (reference sequence). V lost 0 bases, J lost 5 bases, and 4 bases stayed unmatched. This CDR3 has 14 amino acids. The CDR3 reads CASSLSTRGDEQYF. Written as DNA, the CDR3 is TGTGCCAGCAGTTTATCTACCCGGGGGGACGAGCAGTACTTC.